This note documents a single T cell receptor (beta chain) sequence. Authors' processing steps: Cell counts per sample came from amplifying reference gene primers. TCRdb keeps only in-frame clones here, not all; method: immunoSEQ multiplex PCR. V and J calls and clone size are those listed in that table; D and trimming were worked out from the DNA. Seen here are around 70,000 clones, around 81% observed once, and the top ten hold 20%. The data derive from a study of blood T cell repertoires in COVID-19. Background on the study: Sites in the United States, Italy and Spain provided acute and convalescent COVID-19 samples. From T cells, B-cell-depleted T cells, or PBMCs came the material, which was cDNA or gDNA.

CDR1 SGHTA and CDR2 FQGTGA come from the germline V gene. With 1 base removed from V and 2 bases from J, the gap between germline ends came to 8 bases. The CDR3 consists of 14 residues. Sequencing was done on a sample of peripheral blood. This clonotype was sampled from a woman in her seventies with acute or convalescent COVID-19. The rearrangement uses TRBV7-3 and TRBJ1-2; tentatively, D is TRBD1 (6 bases). This CDR3 reads CASSLKTGNYGYTF. In DNA form, the CDR3 reads TGTGCCAGCAGCTTAAAGACAGGAAACTATGGCTACACCTTC.